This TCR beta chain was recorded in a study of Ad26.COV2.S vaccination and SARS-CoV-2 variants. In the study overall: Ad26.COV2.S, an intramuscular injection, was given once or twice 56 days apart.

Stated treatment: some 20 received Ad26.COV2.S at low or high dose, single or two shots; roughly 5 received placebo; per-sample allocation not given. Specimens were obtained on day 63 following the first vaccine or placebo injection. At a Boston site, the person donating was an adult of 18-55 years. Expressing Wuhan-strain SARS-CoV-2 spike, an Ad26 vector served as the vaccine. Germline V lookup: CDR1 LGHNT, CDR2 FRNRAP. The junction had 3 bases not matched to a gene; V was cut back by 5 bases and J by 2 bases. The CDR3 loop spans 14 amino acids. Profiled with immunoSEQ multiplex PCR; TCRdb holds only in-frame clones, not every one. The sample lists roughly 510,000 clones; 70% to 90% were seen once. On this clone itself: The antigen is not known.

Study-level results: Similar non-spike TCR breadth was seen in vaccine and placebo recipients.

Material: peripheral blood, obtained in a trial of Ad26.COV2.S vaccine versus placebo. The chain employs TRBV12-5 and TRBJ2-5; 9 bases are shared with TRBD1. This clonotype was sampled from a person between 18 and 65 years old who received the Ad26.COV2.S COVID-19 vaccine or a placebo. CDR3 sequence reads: CASGPGQGQETQYF. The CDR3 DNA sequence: TGTGCTAGTGGTCCGGGACAGGGACAAGAGACCCAGTACTTC.